The 14 T cell receptor beta chains reported below all come from one sample, sequenced in a study of cytomegalovirus exposure and HLA in healthy donors. Vbeta (60) and Jbeta (13) primers were used in the PCR. This table comes from immunoSEQ multiplex PCR, and its TCRdb copy is limited to in-frame clones, with some not included. This sample has approximately 90,000 clones; over 60% occur once, and the top ten carry 3.7%. Sequenced: PBMCs. Source of these receptors: a man aged 30 to 45 in good health and CMV-seronegative.

The chain is built from TRBV19 and TRBJ2-3; D might be TRBD2 (8 bases). The germline V gene encodes CDR1 LNHDA and CDR2 SQIVND (reference sequence). The CDR3 totals 16 residues. Trimming took 3 bases from V and 7 from J, leaving 20 bases between them. Here the CDR3 DNA reads TGTGCCAGTAGTATCGCCGGGACTAGGGGGCCGAATACGCAGTATTTT. Its protein is CASSIAGTRGPNTQYF.

This clone appeared once. The chain employs TRBV11-2 and TRBJ2-5; possibly TRBD2 for D (7 bases). Germline CDR1 and CDR2: SGHAT and FQNNGV. V was trimmed by 1 base and J by 3 bases, leaving 15 bases between them. This CDR3 has 16 amino acids. CDR3 DNA: TGTGCCAGCAGCTTAGGGGGCGGGGGCCACGAAGAGACCCAGTACTTC. It codes for CASSLGGGGHEETQYF.

This chain connects TRBV5-6 to TRBJ2-7; TRBD1 might be the D (5 bases). Deletions cut 4 bases from V and 5 bases from J, with 22 bases between. The CDR3 has 16 amino acids. CDR1 SGHDT and CDR2 YYEEEE come from the germline V gene. The CDR3 protein is CASSREAGSVANEQYF. CDR3 DNA: TGTGCCAGCAGCCGCGAAGCAGGGTCGGTCGCCAACGAGCAGTACTTC.

The chain combines TRBV2 with TRBJ1-1; possible D gene TRBD1, 6 bases. CDR3 length: 14 amino acids. The V gene's germline CDR1 is SNHLY and CDR2 FYNNEI. Trimming shortened V by 8 bases and J by 1 base, and 14 bases separated the two germline ends. The CDR3 reads CASELQGQNTEAFF. The CDR3 bases are TGTGCCAGCGAATTACAGGGACAGAACACTGAAGCTTTCTTT.

The chain joins TRBV30 to TRBJ1-1, with D perhaps TRBD1 (6 bases). CDR3 length equals 12 residues. V lost 5 bases and J 1 base, leaving 8 bases between the germline ends. Germline CDR1 reads GTSNPN; CDR2 reads SVGIG (reference sequence). The CDR3: CAWGGQNTEAFF. CDR3 bases: TGTGCCTGGGGGGGACAGAACACTGAAGCTTTCTTT.

This chain uses TRBV18 with TRBJ1-1; D is unresolved. CDR1 KGHSH and CDR2 LQKENI come from the germline V gene. V dropped 0 bases and J dropped 0 bases, with 11 bases sitting between them. The CDR3 contains 16 residues. The CDR3 bases are TGTGCCAGCTCACCACCGTTCCAGTCCCTGAACACTGAAGCTTTCTTT. It codes for CASSPPFQSLNTEAFF.

The V gene is TRBV19, the J gene TRBJ1-1; 8 nucleotides agree with TRBD1. CDR3 size: 14 residues. The V gene's germline CDR1 is LNHDA and CDR2 SQIVND (reference sequence). The J segment lost 4 bases and the V segment lost 2 bases, leaving 3 bases of the junction unmatched. CDR3 coding DNA: TGTGCCAGTAGTATACTTACAGGGGGCACTGAAGCTTTCTTT. Translating gives CASSILTGGTEAFF.

This chain uses TRBV6-5 with TRBJ2-7; TRBD2 matches at 7 bases. This CDR3 contains 13 residues. Trimming at V came to 8 bases and at J to 0 bases, leaving 4 bases not matched to a gene. CDR1 MNHEY and CDR2 SVGAGI come from the germline V gene. The DNA of the CDR3 is TGTGCCAGCCTCGGCGGGAGCTCCTACGAGCAGTACTTC. It codes for CASLGGSSYEQYF.

V is TRBV27 and J is TRBJ2-2; perhaps TRBD1 as D (5 bases). Germline CDR1 is MNHEY and CDR2 is SMNVEV (reference sequence). Deletions cut 5 bases from V and 7 bases from J, with 11 bases between. CDR3 size: 13 residues. The CDR3, as DNA: TGTGCCAGCAGTCTCAGGGTAGGCGGGGAGCTGTTTTTT. Protein: CASSLRVGGELFF.

V gene TRBV28 combines with J gene TRBJ2-2, with TRBD1 as a possible D gene (5 bases). Trimming removed 5 bases at V and 3 bases at J, with 16 bases between. Germline loops: CDR1 MDHEN, CDR2 SYDVKM. This CDR3 contains 16 residues. Written as DNA, the CDR3 is TGTGCCAGCAGTCACCCACAGGACCTACACACCGGGGAGCTGTTTTTT. Translating it yields CASSHPQDLHTGELFF.

V is TRBV6-5 and J is TRBJ2-1; 11 bases line up with TRBD2. Germline V gene data show CDR1 as MNHEY and CDR2 as SVGAGI. Trimming removed 4 bases from V and 6 bases from J; junction bases left unmatched: 8. This CDR3 region has 16 residues. The CDR3 loop is CASSSTTSGGFNEQFF. Here the CDR3 DNA reads TGTGCCAGCAGTTCGACCACTAGCGGGGGTTTCAATGAGCAGTTCTTC.

V is TRBV6-1 and J is TRBJ1-3; 12 bases are shared with TRBD1. Germline V gene data show CDR1 as MNHNS and CDR2 as SASEGT. The CDR3 contains 17 residues. J lost 4 bases, V lost 0 bases, and 4 bases had no gene match. The chain's CDR3 is CASSEAAGTGGGNTIYF. The DNA of the CDR3 is TGTGCCAGCAGTGAAGCCGCCGGGACAGGGGGCGGAAACACCATATATTTT.

This sequence joins TRBV6-6 and TRBJ2-5; D may be TRBD1 (6 bases). V lost 7 bases to trimming and J lost 0 bases, with 12 bases between them. There are 14 residues in the CDR3. Germline V lookup: CDR1 MNHNY, CDR2 SVGAGI (reference sequence). CDR3 in amino acids: CASTRRDNQETQYF. CDR3 in DNA: TGTGCCAGCACACGTAGGGACAACCAAGAGACCCAGTACTTC.

The chain is built from TRBV18 and TRBJ1-2, with D unclear. The V gene lost 0 bases and the J gene lost 6 bases, with 11 bases spanning the gap. The CDR3 covers 14 residues. CDR1 and CDR2 (germline): KGHSH, LQKENI. The CDR3 sequence: CASSPPTGIHGYTF. The CDR3, as DNA: TGTGCCAGCTCACCACCGACGGGGATCCATGGCTACACCTTC.